This entry features one T cell receptor beta chain sequence. One end of the junction fails to match germline, which may point to a read error. Per germline, CDR1 SGHRS and CDR2 YFSETQ. The CDR3 is 15 residues long. The data stem from a study of shared clonotypes between healthy human individuals. Every immunoSEQ plate was one replicate of a subset's evenly spread DNA. Sequenced by immunoSEQ multiplex PCR; TCRdb stores in-frame clones only, minus some. The sample yields a few hundred thousand clones, around 95% seen once. The naive CD8 fraction comprised CD45RO-negative cells positively selected for CCR7 and excluded terminally differentiated effector memory CD45RA+ cells. None of the donors, who were healthy HIV-negative adults, had recently had acute infections or vaccinations.

The receptor was isolated from a woman in her twenties or thirties in good health. Sequencing was carried out using naive CD8+ T cells sorted from blood. The gene calls are TRBV5-1 and TRBJ2-7; D is uncertain. CDR3 region: CASRLVDDGYYEQYF. DNA for the CDR3: TGCGCCAGCAGATTGGTGGATGATGGGTACTACGAGCAGTACTTC.